Following are 24 T cell receptor beta chains from one sample sequenced in a study of cytomegalovirus exposure and HLA in healthy donors. PCR primers comprised 60 Vbeta and 13 Jbeta primers. TCRdb's copy holds only in-frame clones and misses some; the assay was immunoSEQ multiplex PCR. The data hold around 98,000 clones, with 80% to 90% observed a single time. The sequenced sample was PBMCs. These receptors came from a man aged 40-50 years in good health and CMV-seronegative.

The CDR3 is CASSQATRTGRTYEQYF. The CDR3 DNA reads TGCGCCAGCAGCCAAGCGACGAGGACAGGGAGAACCTACGAGCAGTACTTC. This rearrangement joins TRBV4-1 to TRBJ2-7; 8 bases are shared with TRBD1. Germline CDR1 is MGHRA and CDR2 is YSYEKL. The junction had 10 bases not matched to a gene; V was cut back by 1 base and J by 2 bases. This CDR3 spans 17 amino acids.

V is TRBV18 and J is TRBJ1-6; 7 bases agree with TRBD1. This CDR3 is 16 amino acids long. The J segment lost 9 bases and the V segment lost 2 bases, leaving 10 bases of the junction unmatched. The germline V gene has CDR1 KGHSH and CDR2 LQKENI. CDR3 sequence reads: CASSPSTGTVSSPLHF. The DNA for the CDR3 is TGTGCCAGCTCACCATCTACAGGGACAGTGAGTTCACCCCTCCACTTT.

This sequence joins TRBV7-3 and TRBJ2-2; a possible D gene is TRBD1 (6 bases). V shed 5 bases and J shed 6 bases, with 10 bases lying between them. Germline-derived CDR1 and CDR2 are SGHTA and FQGTGA. This CDR3 comprises 13 residues. The CDR3: CASSPRTAGELFF. CDR3 nucleotides: TGTGCCAGCAGCCCCCGGACAGCCGGGGAGCTGTTTTTT.

The chain couples TRBV19 to TRBJ2-3; TRBD2 matches at 7 bases. CDR1 and CDR2 (germline): LNHDA, SQIVND (reference sequence). CDR3 length: 15 amino acids. With V trimmed by 5 bases and J by 1 base, 6 bases remained unmatched. Here the CDR3 reads CASSSPSGGTDTQYF. The CDR3 nucleotides read TGTGCCAGTAGTTCCCCTAGCGGAGGCACAGATACGCAGTATTTT.

The rearrangement uses TRBV6-5 and TRBJ1-2, with TRBD1 matching 11 bases. The CDR3 is 13 amino acids. V lost 4 bases and J lost 7; bases outside the gene matches: 2. Germline CDR1 and CDR2: MNHEY and SVGAGI. Here the CDR3 reads CASSLDRGLGYTF. CDR3 DNA: TGTGCCAGCAGTTTGGACAGGGGGCTTGGCTACACCTTC.

The chain is built from TRBV2 and TRBJ1-2, with D hard to call. The CDR3 is 13 residues long. Trimming shortened V by 11 bases and J by 4 bases, and 17 bases separated the two germline ends. The germline gives CDR1 SNHLY, CDR2 FYNNEI. CDR3 DNA: TGTGCCGAAAGCGGCGGGGAATCCTATGGCTACACCTTC. It is translated as CAESGGESYGYTF.

The chain combines TRBV5-6 with TRBJ2-5; D gene unclear. V was trimmed by 0 bases and J by 4 bases, leaving 4 bases between them. CDR1 is SGHDT, CDR2 YYEEEE, per germline. There are 12 residues in the CDR3. CDR3 amino acids: CASSLALETQYF. The CDR3 bases are TGTGCCAGCAGCTTGGCCTTAGAGACCCAGTACTTC.

The chain joins TRBV18 to TRBJ2-2; TRBD1 matches at 7 bases. CDR3 length: 16 residues. J gave up 0 bases and V 1 base, and 2 bases lay outside the gene matches. The germline V gene encodes CDR1 KGHSH and CDR2 LQKENI. DNA of the CDR3: TGTGCCAGCTCACCACAAGGGACAGCGAACACCGGGGAGCTGTTTTTT. It translates to CASSPQGTANTGELFF.

This sequence joins TRBV6-4 and TRBJ1-2; possible D gene TRBD1, 5 bases. The CDR3 runs 12 residues. V dropped 4 bases and J dropped 7 bases, with 10 bases sitting between them. CDR1 is MRHNA, CDR2 SNTAGT, per germline. The CDR3 loop reads CASSAAGLGYTF. CDR3 DNA: TGTGCCAGCAGTGCCGCGGGGCTTGGCTACACCTTC.

This clone is a singleton in its sample. The rearrangement uses TRBV13 and TRBJ2-1, with 10 bases lining up with TRBD2. The germline V gene has CDR1 PRHDT and CDR2 FYEKMQ (reference sequence). Trimming at V came to 5 bases and at J to 3 bases, leaving 13 bases not matched to a gene. The CDR3 runs to 18 residues. The CDR3 DNA follows: TGTGCCAGCAGCAGAAGGACACTTCTAGCGGGGGACTACAATGAGCAGTTCTTC. It is translated as CASSRRTLLAGDYNEQFF.

This clone has only a few counts. The chain recombines TRBV4-3 with TRBJ1-5; the D gene is possibly TRBD1 (6 bases). Trimming pared 2 bases from V and 2 bases from J, leaving 13 bases between. Germline assignment: CDR1 LGHNA and CDR2 YSLEER. This CDR3 region has 16 residues. The CDR3 sequence: CASSQSIGGGNQPQHF. CDR3 DNA sequence: TGCGCCAGCAGCCAATCGATAGGGGGGGGCAATCAGCCCCAGCATTTT.

This clone has only a few counts. The chain couples TRBV10-3 to TRBJ2-6, with D possibly matching TRBD2 (7 bases). The CDR3 length is 17 residues. The germline V gene has CDR1 ENHRY and CDR2 SYGVKD. V lost 3 bases and J 0 bases, leaving 12 bases between the germline ends. The CDR3 nucleotides read TGTGCCATCAGTGAAACGGGGGGCGGCTCTGGGGCCAACGTCCTGACTTTC. This codes for CAISETGGGSGANVLTF.

The chain employs TRBV7-9 and TRBJ2-7, with D possibly matching TRBD1 (6 bases). V dropped 0 bases and J dropped 2 bases, with 14 bases sitting between them. Germline CDR1 reads SEHNR; CDR2 reads FQNEAQ (reference sequence). The length of the CDR3 is 16 residues. CDR3 DNA sequence: TGTGCCAGCAGCTTAGCATCTGGCAGGGGAACCTACGAGCAGTACTTC. Translating it yields CASSLASGRGTYEQYF.

The J gene is TRBJ2-2, the V gene TRBV7-3; 9 bases match TRBD1. Germline CDR1 SGHTA, CDR2 FQGTGA. Trimming cost V 2 bases and J 5 bases; bases outside gene matches: 6. There are 16 residues in the CDR3. CDR3 sequence reads: CASSLAKDRGTGELFF. CDR3 nucleotide sequence: TGTGCCAGCAGCTTAGCCAAGGACAGGGGTACCGGGGAGCTGTTTTTT.

The J gene is TRBJ2-7, the V gene TRBV4-2; possibly TRBD2 for D (5 bases). The CDR3 is 15 residues long. Germline CDR1 is LGHNA and CDR2 is YNFKEQ. Trimming removed 1 base from V and 0 bases from J, with 10 bases in between. The CDR3 DNA is TGTGCCAGCAGCCAAGTTTTCGACTACTCCTACGAGCAGTACTTC. It specifies CASSQVFDYSYEQYF.

This clone was found a few times. J is TRBJ2-7 and V is TRBV11-2; 7 bases line up with TRBD1. Per the germline V gene, CDR1 is SGHAT and CDR2 is FQNNGV. V lost 5 bases and J lost 4; bases outside the gene matches: 14. The CDR3 is made up of 16 amino acids. For the CDR3, the DNA is TGTGCCAGCAGCCCCCTACAACGACAGGGAGAGTACGAGCAGTACTTC. Residues: CASSPLQRQGEYEQYF.

This sequence joins TRBV29-1 and TRBJ1-1, with D tentatively TRBD1 (5 bases). V shed 5 bases and J shed 0 bases, with 10 bases lying between them. CDR1 SQVTM and CDR2 ANQGSEA come from the germline V gene. CDR3 length: 13 amino acids. The CDR3 loop is CSVYRQLNTEAFF. The CDR3 region has the DNA TGCAGCGTTTACCGACAGCTGAACACTGAAGCTTTCTTT.

The chain recombines TRBV6-5 with TRBJ2-1, with 14 nucleotides matching TRBD2. This CDR3 comprises 16 residues. V gave up 2 bases and J gave up 6 bases; unmatched junction bases: 3. The germline V gene encodes CDR1 MNHEY and CDR2 SVGAGI. CDR3 DNA sequence: TGTGCCAGCAGTTACCCGGGACTAGCGGGGGCCAATGAGCAGTTCTTC. As protein: CASSYPGLAGANEQFF.

This clone was found once. The V gene is TRBV6-5, the J gene TRBJ2-1, with no clear D. V was trimmed by 7 bases and J by 0 bases, leaving 7 bases between them. Germline V gene lookup returns CDR1 MNHEY and CDR2 SVGAGI. The CDR3 covers 13 residues. CDR3 coding DNA: TGTGCCAGCAAAGAGAACTCCTACAATGAGCAGTTCTTC. Translating it yields CASKENSYNEQFF.

This rearrangement joins TRBV2 to TRBJ2-1; 10 nucleotides align to TRBD2. V shed 1 base and J 7 bases; nucleotides not matched to a gene: 7. The germline gives CDR1 SNHLY, CDR2 FYNNEI. The CDR3 runs 16 residues. The CDR3 nucleotides read TGTGCCAGCAGTGAAGGGGGTAGCGGGGGGCGGAATGAGCAGTTCTTC. Translated, it gives CASSEGGSGGRNEQFF.

The chain employs TRBV27 and TRBJ1-5, with TRBD1 matching 7 bases. V trimming: 5 bases; J trimming: 1 base; junction bases outside the gene matches: 11. The CDR3 loop spans 17 amino acids. Germline CDR1 and CDR2: MNHEY and SMNVEV (reference sequence). Here the CDR3 reads CASSPRPTGWSNQPQHF. CDR3 bases: TGTGCCAGCAGTCCCCGCCCGACAGGGTGGAGCAATCAGCCCCAGCATTTT.

The chain uses TRBV7-2 and TRBJ2-7; no firm D call. Trimming pared 0 bases from V and 4 bases from J, leaving 7 bases between. There are 13 residues in the CDR3. Per germline, CDR1 SGHTA and CDR2 FQGNSA. In DNA form, the CDR3 reads TGTGCCAGCAGCTTAGCTGGCCAGTACGAGCAGTACTTC. This codes for CASSLAGQYEQYF.

This clone has just a few counts. This chain links TRBV13 with TRBJ2-3, with D tentatively TRBD2 (5 bases). Looked up from germline, CDR1 is PRHDT and CDR2 is FYEKMQ (reference sequence). The length of the CDR3 is 13 residues. Trimming pared 5 bases from V and 9 bases from J, leaving 15 bases between. In nucleotides, the CDR3 is TGTGCCAGCAGCCCCCCCTGGGCTAGCACGCAGTATTTT. Its protein is CASSPPWASTQYF.

The chain combines TRBV7-9 with TRBJ2-5; possible D gene TRBD1, 7 bases. V lost 2 bases, J lost 2 bases, and 15 bases lay in between. The CDR3 length is 16 residues. Germline V lookup: CDR1 SEHNR, CDR2 FQNEAQ (reference sequence). The CDR3 bases are TGTGCCAGCAGCTTACGGCGGGACAGCACTCAAGAGACCCAGTACTTC. It yields the protein CASSLRRDSTQETQYF.